This TCR beta chain comes out of a study of cytomegalovirus exposure and HLA in healthy donors. Overall study results and limits: It was taken for granted in presence/absence analyses that sequencing depth across donors was roughly uniform.

On this clone: Its antigen is unidentified.

Donors in the study were healthy people who gave bone marrow. In germline, CDR1 is SGDLS, CDR2 YYNGEE. V gave up 8 bases and J gave up 3 bases; unmatched junction bases: 6. This CDR3 is 14 amino acids long. The primer mix had 60 Vbeta and 13 Jbeta primers. TCRdb's table, derived via immunoSEQ multiplex PCR, lists solely in-frame clones and lacks some. The sample includes approximately 100,000 clones, under 85% seen only once; the top ten take 4.1%. The sequenced sample was PBMCs. The chain links TRBV9 to TRBJ2-2; TRBD2 agrees at 8 bases. This receptor was taken from a man in his forties or fifties in good health and CMV-seronegative. CDR3 in DNA: TGTGCCAGTGAGCGGGGGTTTGACACCGGGGAGCTGTTTTTT. It encodes CASERGFDTGELFF.